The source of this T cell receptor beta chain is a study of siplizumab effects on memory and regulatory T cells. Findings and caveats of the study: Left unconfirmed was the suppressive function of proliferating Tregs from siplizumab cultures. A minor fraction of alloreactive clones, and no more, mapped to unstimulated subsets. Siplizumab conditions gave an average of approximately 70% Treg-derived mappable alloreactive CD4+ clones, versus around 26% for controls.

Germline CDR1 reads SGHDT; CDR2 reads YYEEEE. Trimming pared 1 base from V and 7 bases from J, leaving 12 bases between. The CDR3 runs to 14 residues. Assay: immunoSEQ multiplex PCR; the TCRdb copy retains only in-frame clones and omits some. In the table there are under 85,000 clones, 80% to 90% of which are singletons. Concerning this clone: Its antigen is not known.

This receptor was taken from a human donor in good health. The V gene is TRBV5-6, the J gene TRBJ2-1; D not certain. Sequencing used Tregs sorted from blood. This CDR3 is CASSLSPNGNEQFF. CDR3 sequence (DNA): TGTGCCAGCAGCTTGTCACCGAACGGGAATGAGCAGTTCTTC.